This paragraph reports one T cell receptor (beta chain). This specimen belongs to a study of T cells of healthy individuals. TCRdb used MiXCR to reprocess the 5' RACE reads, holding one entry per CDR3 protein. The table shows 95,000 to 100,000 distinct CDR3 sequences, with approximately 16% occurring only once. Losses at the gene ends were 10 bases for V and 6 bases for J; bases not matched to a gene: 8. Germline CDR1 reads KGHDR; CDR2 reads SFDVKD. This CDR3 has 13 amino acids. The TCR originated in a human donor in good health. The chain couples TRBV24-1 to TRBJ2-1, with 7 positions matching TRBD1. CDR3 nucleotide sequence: TGTGCCACTTCAGGGGGAGTTACCAATGAGCAGTTCTTC. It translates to CATSGGVTNEQFF.